The rows below give T cell receptor beta chains drawn from one sample of a study of regulatory T cells in long-lasting Graves disease. TCRdb reprocessed the multiplex PCR reads via MiXCR and lists one record per CDR3 protein. The table lists 400,000 to 450,000 distinct CDR3 sequences, about 16% of them singletons, with 15% to 20% in the top ten. These data were also filed under a second study, of T cells in Graves' hyperthyroidism and ophthalmopathy.

The material sequenced was peripheral blood mononuclear cells (PBMCs), taken at new diagnosis, from a patient treated with antithyroid drugs. The source is a woman aged 30 to 39 with Graves disease. Both conserved end residues are part of each CDR3. Fields, in order: J gene, clone size, V gene, D gene, CDR3 DNA, CDR3 protein. The D gene is left open where the match is weak. Clone size is given for some rows only: seen once, a few or many times, or a class if the clone is expanded.

j_gene: TRBJ1-1; abundance: -; v_gene: TRBV7-2; d_gene: -; CDR3nt: TGTGCCAGCAGCTTACTACGGGACACAAACACTGAAGCTTTCTTT; CDR3aa: CASSLLRDTNTEAFF
j_gene: TRBJ1-2; abundance: -; v_gene: TRBV2; d_gene: -; CDR3nt: TGTGCCAGCAGTCCGACAGTTGGCTACACCTTC; CDR3aa: CASSPTVGYTF
j_gene: TRBJ2-5; abundance: many; v_gene: TRBV24-1; d_gene: -; CDR3nt: TGTGCCACCAGTGATTGGGGAAGGACGGCGGAAGAGACCCAGTACTTC; CDR3aa: CATSDWGRTAEETQYF
j_gene: TRBJ2-5; abundance: many; v_gene: TRBV27; d_gene: -; CDR3nt: TGTGCCAGCAGTTTAGTCAGGGAAACCCAAGAGACCCAGTACTTC; CDR3aa: CASSLVRETQETQYF
j_gene: TRBJ2-1; abundance: few; v_gene: TRBV29-1; d_gene: -; CDR3nt: TGCAGCGTTTCCCACAATGAGCAGTTCTTC; CDR3aa: CSVSHNEQFF
j_gene: TRBJ2-1; abundance: many; v_gene: TRBV11-3; d_gene: -; CDR3nt: TGTGCCAGCAGATACAGTTCCGGGGGACAGAAGCCTCCCTACAATGAGCAGTTCTTC; CDR3aa: CASRYSSGGQKPPYNEQFF
j_gene: TRBJ1-4; abundance: many; v_gene: TRBV12-3/TRBV12-4; d_gene: -; CDR3nt: TGTGCCAGCAGACCCGTGGGGCTTGATAATGAAAAACTGTTTTTT; CDR3aa: CASRPVGLDNEKLFF
j_gene: TRBJ2-7; abundance: many; v_gene: TRBV18; d_gene: TRBD1; CDR3nt: TGTGCCAGCTCGGACAGGGGGCTGGTCTACGAGCAGTACTTC; CDR3aa: CASSDRGLVYEQYF
j_gene: TRBJ2-1; abundance: many; v_gene: TRBV2; d_gene: -; CDR3nt: TGTGCCAGCAGTTCCCCTATCCACAATGAGCAGTTCTTC; CDR3aa: CASSSPIHNEQFF
j_gene: TRBJ2-1; abundance: -; v_gene: TRBV24-1; d_gene: TRBD2; CDR3nt: TGTGCCACCACGGGACTAGTGGGCGATGAGCAGTTCTTC; CDR3aa: CATTGLVGDEQFF
j_gene: TRBJ1-2; abundance: many; v_gene: TRBV2; d_gene: -; CDR3nt: TGTGCCAGCAGAGACAACCGTTTGAGGTATGGCTACACCTTC; CDR3aa: CASRDNRLRYGYTF
j_gene: TRBJ2-1; abundance: many; v_gene: TRBV5-1; d_gene: -; CDR3nt: TGCGCCAGCAGCAAGAGGGAGACCTACAATGAGCAGTTCTTC; CDR3aa: CASSKRETYNEQFF
j_gene: TRBJ2-4; abundance: -; v_gene: TRBV2; d_gene: -; CDR3nt: TGTGCCAGCAGGGAACCCTCGGTAGCCAAAAACATTCAGTACTTC; CDR3aa: CASREPSVAKNIQYF
j_gene: TRBJ2-4; abundance: few; v_gene: TRBV3-1; d_gene: -; CDR3nt: TGTGCCAGCAGCCAAGAAGGGCCCCTGCGGAACATTCAGTACTTC; CDR3aa: CASSQEGPLRNIQYF
j_gene: TRBJ1-3; abundance: many; v_gene: TRBV28; d_gene: -; CDR3nt: TGTGCCAGCAGTTTGGGCTACACCATATATTTT; CDR3aa: CASSLGYTIYF
j_gene: TRBJ1-1; abundance: -; v_gene: TRBV3-1; d_gene: -; CDR3nt: TGTGCCAGCAGCCAAGACACCGTGAACACTGAAGCTTTCTTT; CDR3aa: CASSQDTVNTEAFF
j_gene: TRBJ2-7; abundance: many; v_gene: TRBV24-1; d_gene: TRBD1; CDR3nt: TGTGCCACCAGTGAGCGGACAGGGACGATCGAGCAGTACTTC; CDR3aa: CATSERTGTIEQYF
j_gene: TRBJ2-1; abundance: few; v_gene: TRBV7-2; d_gene: -; CDR3nt: TGTGCCAGCAGCTTAGTGGCAGTGAGCTCCTACAATGAGCAGTTCTTC; CDR3aa: CASSLVAVSSYNEQFF
j_gene: TRBJ2-7; abundance: few; v_gene: TRBV2; d_gene: -; CDR3nt: TGTGCCAGTAAAGGCCTAGAACTCTACGAGCAGTACTTC; CDR3aa: CASKGLELYEQYF
j_gene: TRBJ2-1; abundance: many; v_gene: TRBV6-5; d_gene: -; CDR3nt: TGTGCCAGCAGTTACGGGACCAATGAGCAGTTCTTC; CDR3aa: CASSYGTNEQFF
j_gene: TRBJ2-7; abundance: few; v_gene: TRBV19; d_gene: TRBD2; CDR3nt: TGTGCCAGTAGTTCGGGGACTAGCGCGGTCTACGAGCAGTACTTC; CDR3aa: CASSSGTSAVYEQYF
j_gene: TRBJ2-7; abundance: many; v_gene: TRBV11-2; d_gene: -; CDR3nt: TGTGCCAGCAGGGACAAAAGGTACGAGCAGTACTTC; CDR3aa: CASRDKRYEQYF
j_gene: TRBJ2-7; abundance: few; v_gene: TRBV19; d_gene: -; CDR3nt: TGTGCCAGTTCGGCCTTAAGGGGCTACGAGCAGTACTTC; CDR3aa: CASSALRGYEQYF
j_gene: TRBJ2-1; abundance: few; v_gene: TRBV19; d_gene: TRBD2; CDR3nt: TGTGCCAGTAGTACCCCGTGGCAGGGAATAGCGGGAGGGCATGAGCAGTTCTTC; CDR3aa: CASSTPWQGIAGGHEQFF
j_gene: TRBJ2-7; abundance: -; v_gene: TRBV10-2; d_gene: -; CDR3nt: TGCGCCAGCAGTGCCGGCAGGGCAGCCTACGAGCAGTACTTC; CDR3aa: CASSAGRAAYEQYF
j_gene: TRBJ2-3; abundance: many; v_gene: TRBV11-2; d_gene: TRBD2; CDR3nt: TGTGCCAGCAGCTTAGCGGGAGGGCCCCCAGATACGCAGTATTTT; CDR3aa: CASSLAGGPPDTQYF
j_gene: TRBJ2-7; abundance: few; v_gene: TRBV9; d_gene: TRBD2; CDR3nt: TGTGCCAACAGCGTAGACCTAGCGGGCCCGTACGAGCAGTACTTC; CDR3aa: CANSVDLAGPYEQYF
j_gene: TRBJ2-7; abundance: many; v_gene: TRBV13; d_gene: -; CDR3nt: TGTGCCAGCAGCTTAGGGGAGGCGGGAAGCGGCTACGAGCAGTACTTC; CDR3aa: CASSLGEAGSGYEQYF